Each of the 4 T cell receptor beta chains below was sequenced from the same sample in a study of blood T cell repertoires in COVID-19. Clones were read by immunoSEQ multiplex PCR, and TCRdb kept only the in-frame ones, dropping some. The sample lists about 87,000 clones, more than 85% occurring once. Specimen: peripheral blood. The receptor source for this set is a man aged 35 to 55 with acute or convalescent COVID-19.

The chain couples TRBV11-2 to TRBJ2-3; 10 bases fit TRBD2. With V trimmed by 4 bases and J by 0 bases, 4 bases remained unmatched. There are 16 residues in the CDR3. Germline V gives CDR1 SGHAT, CDR2 FQNNGV. DNA of the CDR3: TGTGCCAGCAGCTACACTAGCGGGACTAGCACAGATACGCAGTATTTT. Encoded protein: CASSYTSGTSTDTQYF.

The table lists this clone with a few counts. The rearrangement uses TRBV6-4 and TRBJ1-1; 8 bases are shared with TRBD1. The germline V gene encodes CDR1 MRHNA and CDR2 SNTAGT. V trimming: 5 bases; J trimming: 4 bases; junction bases outside the gene matches: 6. This CDR3 region has 14 residues. DNA of the CDR3: TGTGCCAGCAGTCGGGACAGGTTGAGCACTGAAGCTTTCTTT. It yields the protein CASSRDRLSTEAFF.

The chain is built from TRBV19 and TRBJ1-1; D not certain. The length of the CDR3 is 13 residues. V was clipped by 3 bases and J by 4 bases, with 9 bases between them. The V gene's germline CDR1 is LNHDA and CDR2 SQIVND (reference sequence). Here the CDR3 reads CASSILTATEAFF. DNA of the CDR3: TGTGCCAGTAGTATTCTCACAGCCACTGAAGCTTTCTTT.

The chain joins TRBV6-1 to TRBJ2-2, with 9 nucleotides matching TRBD1. The CDR3 has 19 residues. Unmatched junction bases numbered 19, after V lost 4 bases and J lost 7 bases. CDR1 is MNHNS, CDR2 SASEGT, per germline. The CDR3: CASSAQGAARQGRVGELFF. In DNA form, the CDR3 reads TGTGCCAGCAGTGCACAGGGGGCGGCTCGCCAGGGGCGCGTCGGGGAGCTGTTTTTT.